This T cell receptor beta chain emerged from a study of T cell responses to AZD1222 COVID-19 vaccine. Findings of the study overall: Seropositive status at baseline applied to only a handful of AZD1222 recipients. Targeting of unmutated variant regions was reportedly seen in nearly half of spike-specific TCRs. Most donors were white British, females outnumbered males, and clonal diversity was possibly underestimated. Sampling captured repertoires only after the peak T cell response.

Regarding this clone: Its antigen is as yet unknown.

Germline CDR1 SEHNR, CDR2 FQNEAQ (reference sequence). There are 17 residues in the CDR3. The V gene lost 1 base and the J gene lost 0 bases, with 10 bases spanning the gap. Sequenced by immunoSEQ multiplex PCR; TCRdb stores in-frame clones only, minus some. The sample has over 130,000 clones, 75% to 90% seen once. Specimen: peripheral blood, collected 28 days after the second AZD1222 dose. This receptor was identified in an adult who received the AZD1222 COVID-19 vaccine. The rearrangement links TRBV7-9 to TRBJ1-6, with D unresolved. The CDR3 protein is CASSLEGESSYNSPLHF. CDR3 coding DNA: TGTGCCAGCAGCTTAGAGGGTGAGAGCTCCTATAATTCACCCCTCCACTTT.